Listed below are T cell receptor beta chains from one sample, sequenced in a study of cytomegalovirus exposure and HLA in healthy donors. Libraries were prepared by immunoSEQ multiplex PCR; TCRdb keeps only in-frame clonotypes and omits some of them. The sample contains about 150,000 clones, about 75% of which appear only once. The sample consisted of PBMCs. All receptors come from a male donor in good health and CMV-seronegative. CDR3s include the opening cysteine and the closing phenylalanine or tryptophan. Each record gives: J gene, clone size, D gene, V gene, CDR3 protein, CDR3 DNA. D genes are given only for firm matches. Rows may omit the clone size; those that give it use once, few, many or a size class.

TRBJ2-7	.	TRBD1	TRBV4-1	CASSPRDRYEQYF	TGCGCCAGCAGCCCACGGGACAGATACGAGCAGTACTTC
TRBJ2-1	.	.	TRBV30	CAWSVRGDEQFF	TGTGCCTGGAGTGTACGAGGCGATGAGCAGTTCTTC
TRBJ2-1	.	TRBD2	TRBV4-1	CASSLLAGGRNEQFF	TGCGCCAGCAGCCTCCTAGCGGGGGGCCGCAATGAGCAGTTCTTC
TRBJ1-6	.	.	TRBV6-5	CASSPNRNSPLHF	TGTGCCAGCAGTCCCAACAGGAATTCACCCCTCCACTTT
TRBJ2-2	.	TRBD2	TRBV14	CASRGSGSTGELFF	TGTGCCAGCAGGGGTAGCGGGAGCACCGGGGAGCTGTTTTTT
TRBJ2-2	.	.	TRBV7-3	CASSLGPDTGELFF	TGTGCCAGCAGCCTGGGGCCTGACACCGGGGAGCTGTTTTTT
TRBJ2-1	few	.	TRBV12-5	CASGLRITVPSSYNEQFF	TGTGCTAGTGGTTTGCGCATCACGGTGCCGAGCTCCTACAATGAGCAGTTCTTC
TRBJ1-4	.	.	TRBV6-5	CASSYPGEGTGRLFF	TGTGCCAGCAGTTACCCTGGGGAGGGGACCGGGAGACTGTTTTTT
TRBJ2-2	few	.	TRBV4-3	CASSQGGEAGELFF	TGCGCCAGCAGCCAAGGGGGGGAGGCCGGGGAGCTGTTTTTT
TRBJ1-1	.	.	TRBV2	CASPAGGSNTEAFF	TGTGCCAGTCCGGCCGGGGGGTCTAACACTGAAGCTTTCTTT
TRBJ2-7	.	.	TRBV5-6	CASSLLLTGYEQYF	TGTGCCAGCAGCTTACTCTTAACAGGGTACGAGCAGTACTTC
TRBJ1-3	.	TRBD1	TRBV28	CASIPGGERNTIYF	TGTGCCAGCATTCCAGGGGGCGAAAGAAACACCATATATTTT
TRBJ2-1	.	.	TRBV6-5	CASSYSFTRPNEQFF	TGTGCCAGCAGTTACTCCTTCACTAGGCCCAATGAGCAGTTCTTC
TRBJ1-1	.	.	TRBV5-1	CASTRTANERGAEAFF	TGCGCCAGCACCCGGACAGCTAATGAACGTGGGGCTGAAGCTTTCTTT
TRBJ2-5	.	TRBD1	TRBV7-9	CSSSFRDRGTQETQYF	TGTTCCAGCAGCTTCCGGGACAGGGGCACCCAAGAGACCCAGTACTTC
TRBJ2-3	.	.	TRBV2	CASGRGPTDTQYF	TGTGCCAGCGGGCGGGGGCCCACAGATACGCAGTATTTT
TRBJ2-1	.	TRBD1	TRBV7-9	CASSRNPGQRNYNEQFF	TGTGCCAGCAGTAGAAATCCGGGACAGAGGAATTACAATGAGCAGTTCTTC
TRBJ2-3	.	TRBD2	TRBV6-4	CASSDTSGGTDTQYF	TGTGCCAGCAGTGACACTAGCGGGGGCACAGATACGCAGTATTTT
TRBJ2-5	.	TRBD2	TRBV4-2	CASSLTATSGGQETQYF	TGTGCCAGCAGCCTGACGGCGACTAGCGGGGGGCAAGAGACCCAGTACTTC
TRBJ2-4	.	.	TRBV7-3	CASSSGLGNIQYF	TGTGCCAGCAGCTCTGGCCTAGGAAACATTCAGTACTTC
TRBJ2-7	few	.	TRBV7-9	CASSLLGDPYEQYF	TGTGCCAGCAGCTTACTTGGAGACCCCTACGAGCAGTACTTC
TRBJ2-7	.	TRBD1	TRBV27	CASRRGTGHEQYF	TGTGCCAGCAGAAGGGGGACAGGGCACGAGCAGTACTTC
TRBJ2-3	.	TRBD2	TRBV9	CASSVDGRGTDTQYF	TGTGCCAGCAGCGTAGACGGGAGGGGCACAGATACGCAGTATTTT
TRBJ1-2	.	TRBD1	TRBV6-5	CASRVEQGLDYGYTF	TGTGCCAGCAGAGTTGAACAGGGGTTAGACTATGGCTACACCTTC
TRBJ1-1	.	.	TRBV15	CATSPDGRGYTEAFF	TGTGCCACCAGCCCCGACGGCAGGGGTTACACTGAAGCTTTCTTT
TRBJ1-2	.	TRBD1	TRBV19	CASSAQPGGTGLRINYGYTF	TGTGCCAGTAGTGCGCAACCCGGCGGGACAGGGCTACGCATAAACTATGGCTACACCTTC
TRBJ2-5	.	TRBD2	TRBV5-1	CASSQGLAGFGETQYF	TGCGCCAGCAGCCAGGGACTAGCGGGATTCGGTGAGACCCAGTACTTC
TRBJ1-1	.	.	TRBV27	CASSPLVIRGTEAFF	TGTGCCAGCAGTCCCCTGGTGATCAGGGGCACTGAAGCTTTCTTT
TRBJ1-1	.	.	TRBV7-9	CSSRFRRGWGTEAFF	TGTTCCAGCAGGTTCCGGAGGGGCTGGGGAACTGAAGCTTTCTTT
TRBJ1-1	once	.	TRBV12-5	CASGFSDRPTEAFF	TGTGCTAGTGGTTTCTCTGACAGGCCCACTGAAGCTTTCTTT
TRBJ1-1	.	.	TRBV2	CASSGQRNTEAFF	TGTGCCAGCAGCGGACAGAGAAACACTGAAGCTTTCTTT
TRBJ2-7	.	TRBD1	TRBV27	CASSRTGTGGGYEQYF	TGTGCCAGCAGTCGAACCGGGACAGGGGGTGGCTACGAGCAGTACTTC
TRBJ2-7	.	.	TRBV19	CASSGASADYEQYF	TGTGCCAGTAGTGGGGCTAGCGCAGACTACGAGCAGTACTTC
TRBJ1-2	.	.	TRBV5-6	CASSLANRDYGYTF	TGTGCCAGCAGCTTGGCGAACAGAGACTATGGCTACACCTTC
TRBJ2-5	.	TRBD2	TRBV4-3	CASSQGLAGSHETQYF	TGCGCCAGCAGCCAAGGCCTAGCGGGCTCCCACGAGACCCAGTACTTC
TRBJ2-1	.	TRBD2	TRBV12-5	CASGLPLRTSGDPNEQFF	TGTGCTAGTGGTTTGCCCCTGAGGACTAGCGGGGACCCCAATGAGCAGTTCTTC
TRBJ2-1	few	.	TRBV11-2	CASSLRGDSSYNEQFF	TGTGCCAGCAGCTTAAGAGGAGATAGCTCCTACAATGAGCAGTTCTTC
TRBJ1-4	.	TRBD1	TRBV7-2	CASSWDRGGEKLFF	TGTGCCAGCAGCTGGGACAGGGGTGGGGAAAAACTGTTTTTT